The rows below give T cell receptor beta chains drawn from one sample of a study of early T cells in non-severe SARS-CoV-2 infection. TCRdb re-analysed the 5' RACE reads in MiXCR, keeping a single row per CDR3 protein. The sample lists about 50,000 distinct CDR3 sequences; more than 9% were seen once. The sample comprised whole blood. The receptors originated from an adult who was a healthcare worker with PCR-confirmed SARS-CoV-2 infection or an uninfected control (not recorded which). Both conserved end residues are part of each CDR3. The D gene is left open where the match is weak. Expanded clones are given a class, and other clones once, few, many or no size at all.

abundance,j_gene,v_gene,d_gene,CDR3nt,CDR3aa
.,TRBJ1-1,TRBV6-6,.,TGTGCCAGCAGCCCAGAAGCTTTCTTT,CASSPEAFF
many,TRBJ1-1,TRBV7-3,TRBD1,TGTGCCAGCAGCCCCGGACAGGGGGAAGCTTTCTTT,CASSPGQGEAFF
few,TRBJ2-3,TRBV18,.,TGTGCCAGCTCCGTAGTAGATACGCAGTATTTT,CASSVVDTQYF
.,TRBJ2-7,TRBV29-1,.,TGCAGCTACAAGAGCTCCTACGAGCAGTACTTC,CSYKSSYEQYF
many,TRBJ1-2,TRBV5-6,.,TGTGCCAGCAGCTTGTGGGGCACCTTGAGGGACTATGGCTACACCTTC,CASSLWGTLRDYGYTF
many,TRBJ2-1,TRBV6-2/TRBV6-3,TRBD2,TGTGCCAGCAGTTACACCGGGACTAGCGGATACTACAATGAGCAGTTCTTC,CASSYTGTSGYYNEQFF
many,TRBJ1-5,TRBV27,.,TGTGCCAGCAGTCCCCCCGACAGAATCGGAGGCAATCAGCCCCAGCATTTT,CASSPPDRIGGNQPQHF
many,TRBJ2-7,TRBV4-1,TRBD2,TGCGCCAGCAGCCAAGATTGGCCCGCCAGCGGGAGACTTTACGAGCAGTACTTC,CASSQDWPASGRLYEQYF
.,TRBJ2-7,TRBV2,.,TGTGCCAGCAGGGGGGGGGCCCTCTACGAGCAGTACTTC,CASRGGALYEQYF
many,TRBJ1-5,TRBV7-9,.,TGTGCCAGCAGCCCTGGAGGGGACTATCAGCCCCAGCATTTT,CASSPGGDYQPQHF
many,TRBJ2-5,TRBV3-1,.,TGTGCCAGCAGCCGTCGGACAGTGGGTGTAGAGACCCAGTACTTC,CASSRRTVGVETQYF
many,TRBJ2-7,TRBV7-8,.,TGTGCCAGCAGCTTAGCGGGAGAGGGCGAGCAGTACTTC,CASSLAGEGEQYF
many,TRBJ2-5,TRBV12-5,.,TGTGCTAGTGGTTTGGGACAAGATCGAGAGACCCAGTACTTC,CASGLGQDRETQYF
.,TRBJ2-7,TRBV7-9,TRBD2,TGTGCCAGCACCCCCGGGGGGGTCTACGAGCAGTACTTC,CASTPGGVYEQYF
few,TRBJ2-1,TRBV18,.,TGTGCCAGCTCACCGGGACTTTCAAATGAGCAGTTCTTC,CASSPGLSNEQFF
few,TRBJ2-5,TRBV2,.,TGTGCCAGCAGTGAAGAGACAGCAGGGGAGACCCAGTACTTC,CASSEETAGETQYF
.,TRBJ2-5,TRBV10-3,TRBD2,TGTGCCATCAGTGGGACTAGCGGGAGGGAAGAGACCCAGTACTTC,CAISGTSGREETQYF
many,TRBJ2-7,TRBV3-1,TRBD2,TGTGCCAGCAGCCAACGGACTAGCCCTTACGAGCAGTACTTC,CASSQRTSPYEQYF
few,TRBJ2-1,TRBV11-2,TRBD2,TGTGCCAGCAGCAAACTAGCGGGAGGCTACAATGAGCAGTTCTTC,CASSKLAGGYNEQFF
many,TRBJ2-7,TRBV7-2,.,TGTGCCAGCAGCTTATTGGCGGGCTACGAGCAGTACTTC,CASSLLAGYEQYF